The 32 T cell receptor beta chains given below trace back to one sample, sequenced in a study of OX40 agonist ivuxolimab in advanced cancers. This table comes from immunoSEQ multiplex PCR, and its TCRdb copy is limited to in-frame clones, with some not included. The sample records about 64,000 clones, 75% to 95% being singletons. The specimen was CD4+ or CD8+ T cells sorted from blood, collected in a trial of the OX40 agonist ivuxolimab. Receptor source: an adult with an advanced solid tumor such as melanoma, head and neck, liver or kidney cancer.

This clone was counted once. J is TRBJ2-5 and V is TRBV7-9, with TRBD1 matching over 9 bases. Trimming removed 7 bases from V and 5 bases from J; junction bases left unmatched: 8. The germline CDR1 and CDR2 sequences are SEHNR and FQNEAQ (reference sequence). The CDR3 is 14 residues long. CDR3 sequence: CASNEQGAQETQYF. The CDR3 bases are TGTGCCAGCAATGAACAGGGGGCCCAGGAGACCCAGTACTTC.

This clone is a singleton in its sample. The rearrangement joins TRBV5-1 to TRBJ1-2; no definite D call. The CDR3 runs 12 residues. Germline values: CDR1 SGHRS, CDR2 YFSETQ. The V and J ends lost 1 base and 5 bases respectively, with 6 bases between them. The CDR3 loop is CASSLNEYGYTF. The CDR3 DNA is TGCGCCAGCAGCTTGAATGAGTATGGCTACACCTTC.

This chain connects TRBV7-2 to TRBJ2-7, with D maybe TRBD1 (6 bases). Trimming stripped 0 bases from V and 6 bases from J, with 12 bases between. Germline CDR1 SGHTA, CDR2 FQGNSA. The CDR3 is made up of 14 amino acids. CDR3 in amino acids: CASSLAGASLEQYF. CDR3 coding DNA: TGTGCCAGCAGCTTAGCGGGGGCCAGTCTCGAGCAGTACTTC.

This chain joins TRBV7-9 and TRBJ2-4; no clear D gene. Trimming removed 6 bases at V and 8 bases at J, with 11 bases between. This CDR3 spans 12 amino acids. Germline-derived CDR1 and CDR2 are SEHNR and FQNEAQ (reference sequence). CDR3 bases: TGTGCCAGCAGTTATGACGGATACATTCAGTACTTC. Residues: CASSYDGYIQYF.

This clone was counted a few times. The chain employs TRBV6-4 and TRBJ2-3; TRBD2 agrees at 8 bases. Germline assignment: CDR1 MRHNA and CDR2 SNTAGT. The V gene end was trimmed by 6 bases and the J gene end by 4 bases; junction bases not matched to a gene: 6. The CDR3 has 14 residues. CDR3 DNA sequence: TGTGCCAGCAGACTAGCGGAGGGGTCAGATACGCAGTATTTT. The encoded protein is CASRLAEGSDTQYF.

V gene TRBV5-1 combines with J gene TRBJ2-7; D might be TRBD1 (6 bases). The CDR3 is made up of 17 amino acids. CDR1 SGHRS and CDR2 YFSETQ come from the germline V gene. V was shortened by 0 bases and J by 6 bases, with 22 bases between the two germline ends. DNA of the CDR3: TGCGCCAGCAGCTTGGGTTTCACCTTGGACAGAGCGACCGAGCAGTACTTC. Amino acids: CASSLGFTLDRATEQYF.

V is TRBV18 and J is TRBJ2-1; tentatively, D is TRBD2 (5 bases). Trimming pared 3 bases from V and 14 bases from J, leaving 14 bases between. Germline loops: CDR1 KGHSH, CDR2 LQKENI. This CDR3 is 12 amino acids long. The CDR3 nucleotides read TGTGCCAGCTCACCTCCTAGCATGCCGAAGTTCTTC. The encoded protein is CASSPPSMPKFF.

This chain uses TRBV25-1 with TRBJ1-1, with D possibly matching TRBD1 (5 bases). The length of the CDR3 is 12 residues. Trimming shortened V by 5 bases and J by 2 bases, and 6 bases separated the two germline ends. The germline CDR1 and CDR2 sequences are MGHDK and SYGVNS. In nucleotides, the CDR3 is TGTGCCAGCAGTACAGGTAACACTGAAGCTTTCTTT. This gives the protein CASSTGNTEAFF.

This clone is a singleton in its sample. V and J are TRBV30 and TRBJ2-2; no clear D gene. Looked up from germline, CDR1 is GTSNPN and CDR2 is SVGIG (reference sequence). The CDR3 covers 15 residues. With 5 bases removed from V and 2 bases from J, the gap between germline ends came to 15 bases. The CDR3 coding sequence is TGTGCCTGGTTTAAAGGCGTCCTTAACACCGGGGAGCTGTTTTTT. Protein: CAWFKGVLNTGELFF. Together with reference TRBV30 and TRBJ2-2, the CDR3 gives the full variable domain: SQTIHQWPATLVQPVGSPLSLECTVEGTSNPNLYWYRQAAGRGLQLLFYSVGIGQISSEVPQNLSASRPQDRQFILSSKKLLLSDSGFYLCAWFKGVLNTGELFFGEGSRLTVL.

The chain uses TRBV30 and TRBJ1-2; D is unclear. This CDR3 has 15 residues. The V gene lost 3 bases and the J gene lost 0 bases, with 14 bases spanning the gap. The germline CDR1 and CDR2 sequences are GTSNPN and SVGIG (reference sequence). DNA of the CDR3: TGTGCCTGGAGGAAACCCCTCCTAGCTAACTATGGCTACACCTTC. Its translation: CAWRKPLLANYGYTF.

The chain carries TRBV18 and TRBJ1-1, with D hard to call. The CDR3 spans 14 residues. Germline assignment: CDR1 KGHSH and CDR2 LQKENI. Trimming took off 5 bases at V and 4 bases at J, with 14 bases between the two ends. In nucleotides, the CDR3 is TGTGCCAGCTCATTCGACGGGTGGGGCACTGAAGCTTTCTTT. Encoded protein: CASSFDGWGTEAFF. Based on the CDR3 plus reference TRBV18 and TRBJ1-1, the full variable domain is NAGVMQNPRHLVRRRGQEARLRCSPMKGHSHVYWYRQLPEEGLKFMVYLQKENIIDESGMPKERFSAEFPKEGPSILRIQQVVRGDSAAYFCASSFDGWGTEAFFGQGTRLTVV.

The chain uses TRBV10-1 and TRBJ2-3; unclear D gene. Germline V CDR1 and CDR2: WNHNN, SYGVQD (reference sequence). The CDR3 contains 12 residues. Trimming left V 6 bases short and J 0 bases short, with 4 bases between. DNA of the CDR3: TGCGCCAGCAGCTATAGCACAGATACGCAGTATTTT. As protein: CASSYSTDTQYF.

CDR3 bases: TGTGCCAGCGTAAAGCTTAGGACAGGGTATCTGCTAGCGGGATACAATGAGCAGTTCTTC. Its protein product is CASVKLRTGYLLAGYNEQFF. V and J are TRBV27 and TRBJ2-1; possible D gene TRBD2, 9 bases. The germline V gene has CDR1 MNHEY and CDR2 SMNVEV (reference sequence). V gave up 8 bases and J gave up 4 bases, with 33 bases separating them. The CDR3 loop spans 20 amino acids.

The CDR3 coding sequence is TGTGCCAGCCCAGGGACGACAGGTCTGAGGGGCTACACCTTC. Its translation: CASPGTTGLRGYTF. The V call is TRBV2, the J call TRBJ1-2, with D possibly TRBD1 on 6 matching bases. CDR3 length: 14 amino acids. Deletions cut 8 bases from V and 8 bases from J, with 21 bases between. CDR1 and CDR2 (germline): SNHLY, FYNNEI.

V is TRBV19 and J is TRBJ1-2; D is uncertain. CDR1 is LNHDA, CDR2 SQIVND, per germline (reference sequence). The CDR3 length is 13 residues. V lost 1 base and J lost 1, with 4 bases in between. The CDR3 spells CASSIGINYGYTF. The CDR3 region has the DNA TGTGCCAGTAGTATAGGGATTAACTATGGCTACACCTTC.

This clone was seen more than once but under ten times. The chain uses TRBV18 and TRBJ1-2; D is uncertain. The V end lost 2 bases, the J end lost 0 bases, and 10 bases lay between the germline ends. The CDR3 sequence is 15 residues long. The germline gives CDR1 KGHSH, CDR2 LQKENI. CDR3 residues: CASSPTDGANYGYTF. The CDR3 DNA reads as TGTGCCAGCTCACCAACAGACGGAGCTAACTATGGCTACACCTTC. Variable domain in full (rest from reference TRBV18 and TRBJ1-2): NAGVMQNPRHLVRRRGQEARLRCSPMKGHSHVYWYRQLPEEGLKFMVYLQKENIIDESGMPKERFSAEFPKEGPSILRIQQVVRGDSAAYFCASSPTDGANYGYTFGSGTRLTVV.

The rearrangement links TRBV6-5 to TRBJ2-7, with TRBD2 matching 12 bases. The trim removed 6 bases at V and 1 base at J, leaving 4 bases unmatched. Germline CDR1 reads MNHEY; CDR2 reads SVGAGI. The CDR3 spans 15 residues. Here the CDR3 reads CASRRGTSGSYEQYF. CDR3 DNA sequence: TGTGCCAGCAGACGAGGGACTAGCGGGTCCTACGAGCAGTACTTC.

V gene TRBV7-2 combines with J gene TRBJ2-5; TRBD2 might be the D (6 bases). From germline, CDR1 is SGHTA and CDR2 FQGNSA. Trimming cost V 3 bases and J 4 bases, with 12 bases left between them. The CDR3 totals 14 residues. The CDR3 sequence: CASSLSGSRETQYF. CDR3 bases: TGTGCCAGCAGCTTGTCCGGGAGTAGAGAGACCCAGTACTTC.

The rearrangement uses TRBV5-6 and TRBJ1-3, with D uncertain. Germline V gene sequence: CDR1 SGHDT, CDR2 YYEEEE. The CDR3 runs to 15 residues. Trimming left V 4 bases short and J 0 bases short, with 11 bases between. The CDR3 reads CASSPMTNSGNTIYF. In DNA form, the CDR3 reads TGTGCCAGCAGCCCTATGACCAACTCTGGAAACACCATATATTTT.

The chain combines TRBV6-1 with TRBJ2-4; a possible D gene is TRBD2 (6 bases). The CDR3 spans 15 residues. Trimming left V 4 bases short and J 7 bases short, with 17 bases between. CDR1 and CDR2 (germline): MNHNS, SASEGT. The DNA for the CDR3 is TGTGCCAGCAGTGCCGCGGGGCAGGGACGGAACATTCAGTACTTC. It translates to CASSAAGQGRNIQYF.

This clone was counted a single time. The chain recombines TRBV4-2 with TRBJ2-1, with 13 positions matching TRBD2. J gave up 5 bases and V 1 base, and 2 bases lay outside the gene matches. This CDR3 contains 16 residues. Germline values: CDR1 LGHNA, CDR2 YNFKEQ. The CDR3 sequence is CASSQGGTSGNNEQFF. CDR3 nucleotide sequence: TGTGCCAGCAGCCAAGGGGGGACTAGCGGGAACAATGAGCAGTTCTTC.

This chain connects TRBV5-1 to TRBJ2-1, with D possibly matching TRBD2 (6 bases). V was clipped by 4 bases and J by 9 bases, with 14 bases between them. Germline CDR1 reads SGHRS; CDR2 reads YFSETQ. There are 13 residues in the CDR3. CDR3 amino acids: CASSGELASEQFF. CDR3 bases: TGCGCCAGCAGCGGGGAACTAGCAAGTGAGCAGTTCTTC.

V is TRBV19 and J is TRBJ2-3, with a weak D call TRBD2 (6 bases). Germline loops: CDR1 LNHDA, CDR2 SQIVND (reference sequence). The V gene lost 5 bases and the J gene lost 3 bases, with 12 bases spanning the gap. The CDR3 has 14 amino acids. In nucleotides, the CDR3 is TGTGCCAGTAGTGGGCGGGATGCAACAGATACGCAGTATTTT. Its translation: CASSGRDATDTQYF.

Comments on this clone: Other DNA sequences within the sample encode an identical CDR3. J is TRBJ1-1 and V is TRBV6-1; TRBD1 might be the D (6 bases). The length of the CDR3 is 14 residues. The V end lost 3 bases, the J end lost 2 bases, and 10 bases lay between the germline ends. CDR1 is MNHNS, CDR2 SASEGT, per germline. The CDR3, as DNA: TGTGCCAGCAGTGACCTCAGGGGTAACACTGAAGCTTTCTTT. It translates to CASSDLRGNTEAFF.

The chain links TRBV12-5 to TRBJ2-7; 9 positions agree with TRBD1. The CDR3 extends over 16 amino acids. With 0 bases clipped from V and 3 bases from J, the junction kept 6 bases outside the gene matches. The germline gives CDR1 LGHNT, CDR2 FRNRAP. The DNA of the CDR3 is TGTGCTAGTGGTTTGGTTGGGACAGGGAACTACTACGAGCAGTACTTC. This codes for CASGLVGTGNYYEQYF.

The chain couples TRBV9 to TRBJ2-3; 9 bases are shared with TRBD2. V dropped 1 base and J dropped 0; count of bases not matched to a gene: 9. This CDR3 comprises 18 residues. Looked up from germline, CDR1 is SGDLS and CDR2 is YYNGEE. The chain's CDR3 is CASSVPLRREGSTDTQYF. As DNA, the CDR3 is TGTGCCAGCAGCGTACCCCTTAGGCGGGAGGGCAGCACAGATACGCAGTATTTT.

This clone was found once. V usage is TRBV11-1 and J usage is TRBJ2-1; 10 positions match TRBD2. The CDR3 is 16 residues long. Germline lookup yields CDR1 SGHAT and CDR2 FQDESV (reference sequence). V dropped 0 bases and J dropped 6; count of bases not matched to a gene: 5. Here the CDR3 reads CASSLATSSGSNEQFF. Here the CDR3 DNA reads TGTGCCAGCAGCTTAGCGACTTCTAGCGGGAGCAATGAGCAGTTCTTC.

V and J are TRBV29-1 and TRBJ2-3, with D maybe TRBD2 (5 bases). V lost 1 base and J 6 bases, leaving 17 bases between the germline ends. CDR1 is SQVTM, CDR2 ANQGSEA, per germline. This CDR3 region has 15 residues. Here the CDR3 DNA reads TGCAGCGTTGAAGTCGGGCCCCAGGCGGGCGATACGCAGTATTTT. It codes for CSVEVGPQAGDTQYF.

The chain joins TRBV2 to TRBJ2-7; 13 positions match TRBD2. V was pared by 6 bases and J by 3 bases, with 2 bases of the junction left unmatched. CDR3 length: 14 residues. Germline CDR1 and CDR2: SNHLY and FYNNEI. CDR3 bases: TGTGCCAGCAGCTGGACTAGCGGGAGCTACGAGCAGTACTTC. Protein product: CASSWTSGSYEQYF.

V is TRBV6-1 and J is TRBJ2-7, with D perhaps TRBD1 (6 bases). The CDR3 spans 15 residues. Germline V gene data show CDR1 as MNHNS and CDR2 as SASEGT. Trimming stripped 8 bases from V and 3 bases from J, with 20 bases between. In DNA form, the CDR3 reads TGTGCCAGCTTGGGGGCCTTTTTCGAAATCTACGAGCAGTACTTC. It is translated as CASLGAFFEIYEQYF.

The CDR3 DNA reads as TGTGCCAGCAGCGAAGACTCCGGAGATACGCAGTATTTT. Translated: CASSEDSGDTQYF. The V call is TRBV5-6, the J call TRBJ2-3; D uncertain. The V gene's germline CDR1 is SGHDT and CDR2 YYEEEE. This CDR3 has 13 residues. Trimming pared 4 bases from V and 5 bases from J, leaving 11 bases between.

The chain uses TRBV7-2 and TRBJ2-7; no definite D call. V was trimmed by 5 bases and J by 7 bases, leaving 15 bases between them. The CDR3 is 13 residues long. Per germline, CDR1 SGHTA and CDR2 FQGNSA. The CDR3 DNA reads TGTGCCAGCAGCCTAATAGAATCGAGGGAGCAGTACTTC. It is translated as CASSLIESREQYF. Variable domain in full (rest from reference TRBV7-2 and TRBJ2-7): GAGVSQSPSNKVTEKGKDVELRCDPISGHTALYWYRQSLGQGLEFLIYFQGNSAPDKSGLPSDRFSAERTGGSVSTLTIQRTQQEDSAVYLCASSLIESREQYFGPGTRLTVT.